This entry concerns a single T cell receptor (beta chain). This CDR3 is built from 14 residues. Trimming at V came to 6 bases and at J to 4 bases, leaving 6 bases not matched to a gene. Germline V lookup: CDR1 MNHEY, CDR2 SVGAGI. The data derive from a study of blood T cell repertoires in COVID-19. Study at large: Samples came from the United States, Italy and Spain, spanning acute and convalescent COVID-19. The cDNA or gDNA used as material had been derived from T cells, B-cell-depleted T cells, or PBMCs.

Original methodology: Cell counts per sample came from amplifying reference gene primers. The protocol was immunoSEQ multiplex PCR, while the TCRdb copy is restricted to in-frame clones and leaves out a portion. The DNA gave D and trimming, while V, J and clone size come from that table. Of approximately 67,000 clones detected, 82% appear once; the ten largest clones hold under 7%. The TCR was taken from a man in his sixties with acute or convalescent COVID-19. Input material: peripheral blood. The chain uses TRBV6-5 and TRBJ2-7; TRBD2 aligns across 10 bases. The CDR3 nucleotides are TGTGCCAGCAGCCGGACTAGCGGAAGATACGAGCAGTACTTC. This encodes CASSRTSGRYEQYF.